These 3 T cell receptor beta chains were all obtained from the same sample, sequenced in a study of cytomegalovirus exposure and HLA in healthy donors. PCR used 60 Vbeta primers and 13 Jbeta primers. Measured with immunoSEQ multiplex PCR; TCRdb has only the in-frame clones, and not every one. The table lists 190,000 or so clones, around 83% of them singletons. Sample: PBMCs. The receptors stem from a man between 45 and 60 years old in good health and CMV-seronegative.

The chain joins TRBV9 to TRBJ2-1, with TRBD2 identical over 7 bases. The CDR3 totals 15 residues. The V gene end was trimmed by 0 bases and the J gene end by 9 bases; junction bases not matched to a gene: 9. CDR1 SGDLS and CDR2 YYNGEE come from the germline V gene. The CDR3: CASSVDRTSFSEQFF. CDR3 DNA: TGTGCCAGCAGCGTAGACAGGACTAGTTTTAGTGAGCAGTTCTTC.

The V call is TRBV19, the J call TRBJ1-5; D gene ambiguous. CDR3 length: 14 amino acids. V was cut by 10 bases and J by 6 bases, with 19 bases left in between. In germline, CDR1 is LNHDA, CDR2 SQIVND (reference sequence). CDR3 coding DNA: TGTGCCACCGACCCGATATGGGCTTCTCAGCCCCAGCATTTT. Translating it yields CATDPIWASQPQHF.

The rearrangement links TRBV5-1 to TRBJ1-1; 7 nucleotides match TRBD1. This CDR3 is 15 amino acids long. J lost 1 base, V lost 0 bases, and 3 bases had no gene match. CDR1 is SGHRS, CDR2 YFSETQ, per germline. CDR3 loop: CASSLVQGENTEAFF. The CDR3 nucleotides read TGCGCCAGCAGCTTGGTCCAGGGGGAGAACACTGAAGCTTTCTTT.